This T cell receptor (beta chain) was recorded in a study of blood T cell repertoires in COVID-19. The table came from immunoSEQ multiplex PCR; TCRdb's copy has only in-frame clones and leaves some out. The sample holds approximately 380,000 clones, around 85% seen once. After removal of 3 bases from V and 3 bases from J, the junction contained 22 bases not matched to a gene. This CDR3 has 19 residues. Germline CDR1 and CDR2: DFQATT and SNEGSKA (reference sequence). The sequenced sample was peripheral blood. The clonotype originates from a woman younger than 30 with acute or convalescent COVID-19. The chain has TRBV20-1 and TRBJ2-7, with 8 bases fitting TRBD1. The CDR3 nucleotides are TGCAGTGCTAGTGATCGCGGCAGGGGGCAGAAGAAAGGTGGCTACGAGCAGTACTTC. The encoded protein is CSASDRGRGQKKGGYEQYF.